This T cell receptor beta chain emerged from a study of identical twins. Details on this clonotype: The antigen is not known.

Germline V lookup: CDR1 MNHNS, CDR2 SASEGT. The V gene end was trimmed by 6 bases and the J gene end by 2 bases; junction bases not matched to a gene: 10. This CDR3 is built from 17 residues. In every case, the donor was a healthy Caucasian. TCRdb redid the calling of the 5' RACE reads with MiXCR, one entry per CDR3 protein. The sample includes hundreds of thousands of distinct CDR3 sequences, around a tenth of them seen just once. General study results and limits: Some out-of-frame alpha sequences were shared by twins, and these showed excess low generation probability. Zero-insertion analyses could be partly confounded by invariant MAIT and iNKT cells.

The J gene is TRBJ2-2, the V gene TRBV6-1, with 9 positions matching TRBD2. The clonotype comes from a woman between 18 and 30 years old in good health. Sequencing was done on a sample of memory (CD45RO+) T cells sorted from blood. The DNA for the CDR3 is TGTGCCAGCAGCCGCCTCTCTAGCGGGGATAACACCGGGGAGCTGTTTTTT. The encoded protein is CASSRLSSGDNTGELFF.